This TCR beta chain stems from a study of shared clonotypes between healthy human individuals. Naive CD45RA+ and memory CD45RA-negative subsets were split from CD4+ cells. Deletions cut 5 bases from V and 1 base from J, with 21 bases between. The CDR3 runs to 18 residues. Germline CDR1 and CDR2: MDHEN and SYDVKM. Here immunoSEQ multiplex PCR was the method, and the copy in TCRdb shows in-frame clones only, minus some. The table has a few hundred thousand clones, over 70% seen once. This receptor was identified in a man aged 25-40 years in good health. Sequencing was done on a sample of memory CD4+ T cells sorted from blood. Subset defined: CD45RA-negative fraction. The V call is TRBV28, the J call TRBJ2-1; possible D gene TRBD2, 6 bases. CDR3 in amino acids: CASSSAGIRLDSYNEQFF. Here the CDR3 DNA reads TGTGCCAGCAGTAGCGCGGGAATAAGGCTTGATTCCTACAATGAGCAGTTCTTC.